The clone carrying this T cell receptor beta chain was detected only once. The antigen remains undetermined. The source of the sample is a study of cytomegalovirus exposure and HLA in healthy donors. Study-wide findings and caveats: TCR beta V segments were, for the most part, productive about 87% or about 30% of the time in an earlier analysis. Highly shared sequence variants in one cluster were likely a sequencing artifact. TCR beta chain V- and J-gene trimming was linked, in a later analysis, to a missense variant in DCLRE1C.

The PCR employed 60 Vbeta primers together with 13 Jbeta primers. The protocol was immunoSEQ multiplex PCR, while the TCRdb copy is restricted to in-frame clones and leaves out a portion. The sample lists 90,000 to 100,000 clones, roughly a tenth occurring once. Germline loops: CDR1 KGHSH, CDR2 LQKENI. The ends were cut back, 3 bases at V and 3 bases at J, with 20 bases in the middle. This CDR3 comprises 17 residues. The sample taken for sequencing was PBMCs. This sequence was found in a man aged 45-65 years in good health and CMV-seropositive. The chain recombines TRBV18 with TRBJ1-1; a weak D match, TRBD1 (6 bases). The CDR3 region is CASSPITRPQGDTEAFF. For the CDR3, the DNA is TGTGCCAGCTCACCCATCACACGACCACAGGGTGACACTGAAGCTTTCTTT.